A single sample is the source of the 26 T cell receptor beta chains below, sequenced in a study of graft-versus-host responses after intestinal transplantation. Only in-frame clones appear in the TCRdb table, and some are missing; sequencing was by immunoSEQ multiplex PCR. The sample carries about 120,000 clones, 85% to 95% recorded once. These receptors have no known antigen. Specimen: unstimulated CD4+ T cells sorted from spleen or lymph node cells, collected before intestinal transplant. The source is a human donor who received an intestinal transplant.

V gene TRBV9 combines with J gene TRBJ1-1; weak D call: TRBD1 (5 bases). CDR1 and CDR2 (germline): SGDLS, YYNGEE. V lost 0 bases and J lost 4, with 7 bases in between. The CDR3 runs 13 residues. This chain's CDR3 is CASSVGGSTEAFF. In nucleotides, the CDR3 is TGTGCCAGCAGCGTAGGGGGGAGCACTGAAGCTTTCTTT.

J is TRBJ1-4 and V is TRBV4-1; 10 bases are shared with TRBD1. The trim removed 1 base at V and 2 bases at J, leaving 4 bases unmatched. Germline V CDR1 and CDR2: MGHRA, YSYEKL. CDR3 length: 17 amino acids. CDR3: CASSQGDRGRTNEKLFF. The CDR3 DNA sequence: TGCGCCAGCAGCCAAGGGGACAGGGGTCGGACTAATGAAAAACTGTTTTTT.

The rearrangement joins TRBV6-5 to TRBJ2-7; the match to TRBD2 covers 8 bases. Trimming cost V 7 bases and J 7 bases; bases outside gene matches: 15. Germline-derived CDR1 and CDR2 are MNHEY and SVGAGI. This CDR3 is 15 amino acids long. CDR3 amino acids: CASTRDGGEGTEQYF. The CDR3 nucleotides read TGTGCCAGCACTCGGGACGGGGGGGAGGGTACGGAGCAGTACTTC.

V and J are TRBV28 and TRBJ2-5; D not certain. This CDR3 has 11 amino acids. The V and J ends lost 6 bases and 4 bases respectively, with 6 bases between them. Germline lookup yields CDR1 MDHEN and CDR2 SYDVKM. CDR3 amino acids: CASSYRETQYF. The CDR3 bases are TGTGCCAGCAGCTATCGAGAGACCCAGTACTTC.

The genes are TRBV5-6 and TRBJ2-1; D might be TRBD1 or TRBD2, each matching 5 bases. There are 16 residues in the CDR3. The V gene lost 4 bases and the J gene lost 6 bases, with 20 bases spanning the gap. Germline loops: CDR1 SGHDT, CDR2 YYEEEE. CDR3 protein: CASSARRAGRLNEQFF. The CDR3 nucleotides are TGTGCCAGCAGCGCACGGCGGGCAGGGCGACTCAATGAGCAGTTCTTC.

This chain links TRBV6-5 with TRBJ2-3, with 7 bases fitting TRBD1. The CDR3 is 11 amino acids. V shed 6 bases and J 11 bases; nucleotides not matched to a gene: 5. Germline loops: CDR1 MNHEY, CDR2 SVGAGI. This CDR3 reads CASSQTGMQYF. In DNA form, the CDR3 reads TGTGCCAGCAGCCAGACAGGGATGCAGTATTTT.

The J gene is TRBJ2-1, the V gene TRBV6-1, with 9 bases identical to TRBD1. CDR3 length equals 15 residues. V shed 5 bases, J shed 1 base, and the junction held 3 bases outside the gene matches. Germline V gives CDR1 MNHNS, CDR2 SASEGT. The CDR3 sequence is CASSLGTGSYNEQFF. CDR3 nucleotides: TGTGCCAGCAGTTTAGGGACAGGGTCCTACAATGAGCAGTTCTTC.

The J gene is TRBJ2-1, the V gene TRBV5-8; 9 bases line up with TRBD2. Germline CDR1 is SGHTS and CDR2 is YDEGEE. V lost 4 bases, J lost 5 bases, and 10 bases stayed unmatched. This CDR3 is built from 16 residues. CDR3 sequence (DNA): TGTGCCAGCAGCGCCATCTGGACTAGCGTCAACAATGAGCAGTTCTTC. Translating it yields CASSAIWTSVNNEQFF.

This chain links TRBV6-1 with TRBJ1-2; TRBD1 agrees at 10 bases. The V segment lost 1 base and the J segment 5 bases; nucleotides outside the gene matches: 1. Germline-derived CDR1 and CDR2 are MNHNS and SASEGT. CDR3 length: 14 amino acids. The CDR3, as DNA: TGTGCCAGCAGTGAAGGGGACAGGGGATATGGCTACACCTTC. Protein sequence: CASSEGDRGYGYTF.

This clone was counted only a few times. This rearrangement joins TRBV19 to TRBJ2-3; 8 bases are a match to TRBD1. The junction had 7 bases not matched to a gene; V was cut back by 4 bases and J by 1 base. From germline, CDR1 is LNHDA and CDR2 SQIVND (reference sequence). CDR3 size: 16 residues. The CDR3 sequence is CASSTVTGVRTDTQYF. The CDR3 nucleotides read TGTGCCAGTAGTACCGTGACAGGGGTCCGCACAGATACGCAGTATTTT.

The chain has TRBV9 and TRBJ2-3; maybe TRBD2 (6 bases). V was cut by 1 base and J by 3 bases, with 9 bases left in between. This CDR3 has 14 residues. CDR1 is SGDLS and CDR2 is YYNGEE in the germline V gene. CDR3 in amino acids: CASSVRLATDTQYF. In DNA form, the CDR3 reads TGTGCCAGCAGCGTAAGGCTAGCGACAGATACGCAGTATTTT.

V gene TRBV2 combines with J gene TRBJ1-3; the D is unclear. V shed 6 bases and J shed 3 bases, with 3 bases lying between them. Germline CDR1 reads SNHLY; CDR2 reads FYNNEI. The CDR3 has 11 amino acids. CDR3 amino acids: CASRYGNTIYF. The DNA of the CDR3 is TGTGCCAGCAGATATGGAAACACCATATATTTT.

This clone has just one count. The V and J genes are TRBV10-1 and TRBJ2-1; TRBD2 matches at 7 bases. From germline, CDR1 is WNHNN and CDR2 SYGVQD (reference sequence). The V segment lost 4 bases and the J segment 6 bases; nucleotides outside the gene matches: 9. This CDR3 has 15 residues. The CDR3 spells CASSGGYAGVNEQFF. The DNA of the CDR3 is TGCGCCAGCAGTGGGGGATACGCGGGAGTCAATGAGCAGTTCTTC.

The chain uses TRBV28 and TRBJ2-7; D remains ambiguous. In germline, CDR1 is MDHEN, CDR2 SYDVKM. Trimming removed 8 bases at V and 4 bases at J, with 24 bases between. The CDR3 runs to 16 residues. CDR3 DNA sequence: TGTGCCAGCTCTGGCGTGGAGACGGGTCTAGGGTACGAGCAGTACTTC. This gives the protein CASSGVETGLGYEQYF.

The chain joins TRBV28 to TRBJ2-3; D is possibly TRBD2 (6 bases). Looked up from germline, CDR1 is MDHEN and CDR2 is SYDVKM. CDR3 length: 14 residues. The chain's CDR3 is CESGSGSHSDTQYF. CDR3 nucleotides: TGTGAGTCGGGTTCCGGGAGCCACAGCGATACGCAGTATTTT.

This chain joins TRBV5-4 and TRBJ1-2; D remains unclear. Germline loops: CDR1 SGHNT, CDR2 YYREEE (reference sequence). V dropped 0 bases and J dropped 3 bases, with 6 bases sitting between them. This CDR3 has 13 amino acids. The CDR3 loop is CASSLGGYYGYTF. The CDR3 DNA reads TGTGCCAGCAGCTTGGGAGGTTACTATGGCTACACCTTC.

The rearrangement joins TRBV10-2 to TRBJ1-2, with no clear D. The CDR3 extends over 13 amino acids. Germline V lookup: CDR1 WSHSY, CDR2 SAAADI. The V end was cut by 2 bases, the J end by 0 bases, with 4 bases between. CDR3 residues: CASSETANYGYTF. CDR3 DNA: TGCGCCAGCAGTGAGACGGCTAACTATGGCTACACCTTC.

This clone was seen a single time. Written as DNA, the CDR3 is TGTGCCACCCTCGCGAGGGGGGGAGGGGGCTACACCTTC. The encoded protein is CATLARGGGGYTF. This rearrangement joins TRBV6-1 to TRBJ1-2; D is perhaps TRBD1 (6 bases). Germline CDR1 MNHNS, CDR2 SASEGT. The CDR3 contains 13 residues. Trimming shortened V by 10 bases and J by 8 bases, and 20 bases separated the two germline ends.

In DNA form, the CDR3 reads TGTGCCAGTAGCCGGACAGGGCTTAACTATGGCTACACCTTC. Protein sequence: CASSRTGLNYGYTF. V gene TRBV19 combines with J gene TRBJ1-2; 8 nucleotides match TRBD1. Germline loops: CDR1 LNHDA, CDR2 SQIVND (reference sequence). The trim removed 6 bases at V and 1 base at J, leaving 4 bases unmatched. CDR3 length: 14 amino acids.

The genes are TRBV6-6 and TRBJ2-1; no definite D call. The CDR3 extends over 14 amino acids. Looked up from germline, CDR1 is MNHNY and CDR2 is SVGAGI (reference sequence). Trimming left V 0 bases short and J 9 bases short, with 12 bases between. The CDR3 bases are TGTGCCAGCAGTTACTCGAATAAGCTGGGTGAGCAGTTCTTC. Translating it yields CASSYSNKLGEQFF.

The gene calls are TRBV5-1 and TRBJ2-2; D might be TRBD2 (5 bases). The V and J ends lost 2 bases and 0 bases respectively, with 14 bases between them. The V gene's germline CDR1 is SGHRS and CDR2 YFSETQ. CDR3 length: 17 amino acids. The CDR3 is CASSFQARGPNTGELFF. CDR3 DNA: TGCGCCAGCAGCTTTCAAGCCCGGGGTCCGAACACCGGGGAGCTGTTTTTT.

The rearrangement links TRBV5-1 to TRBJ2-3; D not resolved. CDR3 length: 13 residues. With 0 bases removed from V and 2 bases from J, the gap between germline ends came to 4 bases. CDR1 is SGHRS, CDR2 YFSETQ, per germline. The CDR3 is CASSLGHTDTQYF. The CDR3 DNA sequence: TGCGCCAGCAGCTTGGGGCACACAGATACGCAGTATTTT.

This chain joins TRBV6-1 and TRBJ2-5, with TRBD1 matching 8 bases. In germline, CDR1 is MNHNS, CDR2 SASEGT. With 6 bases clipped from V and 4 bases from J, the junction kept 7 bases outside the gene matches. This CDR3 contains 14 residues. CDR3 in amino acids: CASSRQGSVETQYF. The CDR3 coding sequence is TGTGCCAGCAGCCGACAGGGGTCCGTAGAGACCCAGTACTTC.

The chain is built from TRBV9 and TRBJ2-7; D is ambiguous. Germline V gene sequence: CDR1 SGDLS, CDR2 YYNGEE. The CDR3 extends over 16 amino acids. With 4 bases removed from V and 1 base from J, the gap between germline ends came to 18 bases. The CDR3 nucleotides are TGTGCCAGCAGCTCCCCCGCCTCCTGTTGGTCCTACGAGCAGTACTTC. Protein: CASSSPASCWSYEQYF.

Here the CDR3 reads CASSSLGEQYF. DNA for the CDR3: TGTGCCAGCAGTTCTCTGGGGGAGCAGTACTTC. V is TRBV28 and J is TRBJ2-7; no firm D call. This CDR3 region has 11 residues. The V end was cut by 4 bases, the J end by 7 bases, with 8 bases between. Germline CDR1 and CDR2: MDHEN and SYDVKM.

The V and J genes are TRBV30 and TRBJ2-7; D is unresolved. The CDR3 contains 15 residues. CDR1 and CDR2 (germline): GTSNPN, SVGIG (reference sequence). V lost 1 base and J lost 6, with 19 bases in between. The CDR3 nucleotides read TGTGCCTGGAGTGCCCCTAGGAAGAGTCCTCGCGAGCAGTACTTC. It is translated as CAWSAPRKSPREQYF.